Following are 27 T cell receptor beta chains from one sample sequenced in a study of T cell repertoires in cytomegalovirus infection. TCRdb reprocessed the reads via MiXCR and lists one record per CDR3 protein. Of about 190,000 distinct CDR3 sequences listed, 28% are singletons. Sequenced input: PBMCs. The receptors originated from a human donor in good health (CMV status not recorded). Some clones in this sample may be carry-over from other donors' samples.

CDR3 DNA: TGTGCCAGCAGTTACTCCACAGGGCTGTATGGCTACACCTTC. Translating gives CASSYSTGLYGYTF. V gene TRBV6-8 combines with J gene TRBJ1-2, with D maybe TRBD1 (6 bases). Per germline, CDR1 MNHGY and CDR2 SAAAGT. The CDR3 runs to 14 residues. V lost 0 bases to trimming and J lost 5 bases, with 10 bases between them.

The chain couples TRBV15 to TRBJ2-7, with D possibly being TRBD1 or TRBD2 (5 bases each). This CDR3 has 13 residues. Germline CDR1 LNHNV, CDR2 YYDKDF (reference sequence). Trimming took 6 bases from V and 0 from J, leaving 9 bases between them. Here the CDR3 DNA reads TGTGCCACCAGTACCGGGACCTCCTACGAGCAGTACTTC. Translating it yields CATSTGTSYEQYF.

This clonotype was seen only a few times. This sequence joins TRBV6-2 or TRBV6-3 and TRBJ1-5, with a tentative D call TRBD1 (6 bases). Between the trimmed V and J ends, which lost 7 bases and 6 bases, there was a span of 10 bases. Germline V gene data show CDR1 as MNHEY and CDR2 as SVGEGT. CDR3 size: 12 residues. CDR3 loop: CASKEGGQPQHF. The CDR3 DNA is TGTGCCAGCAAGGAGGGGGGTCAGCCCCAGCATTTT.

This clonotype showed up just a few times. This chain joins TRBV20-1 and TRBJ1-2; no clear D gene. The CDR3 is 13 residues long. V was trimmed by 1 base and J by 4 bases, leaving 10 bases between them. CDR1 is DFQATT and CDR2 is SNEGSKA in the germline V gene (reference sequence). CDR3 sequence reads: CSARVAESYGYTF. The CDR3 nucleotides read TGCAGTGCTAGAGTGGCGGAGTCCTATGGCTACACCTTC.

This clonotype was seen once. The rearrangement joins TRBV12-3 or TRBV12-4 to TRBJ2-1; TRBD1 is a possible D gene (6 bases). The V end lost 3 bases, the J end lost 7 bases, and 10 bases lay between the germline ends. This CDR3 spans 13 amino acids. The CDR3 DNA sequence: TGTGCCAGCAGTTTGCAGGGGTGGAATGAGCAGTTCTTC. Translated: CASSLQGWNEQFF.

This chain joins TRBV12-3 or TRBV12-4 and TRBJ1-1, with D tentatively TRBD1 (5 bases). The CDR3 has 14 amino acids. Trimming removed 3 bases from V and 7 bases from J, with 15 bases in between. CDR3 region: CASSFPSRDVEAFF. CDR3 nucleotide sequence: TGTGCCAGCAGTTTCCCCAGCAGGGACGTTGAAGCTTTCTTT.

The gene calls are TRBV5-8 and TRBJ1-5; D is undetermined. The CDR3 has 15 amino acids. The V end was cut by 0 bases, the J end by 1 base, with 8 bases between. From germline, CDR1 is SGHTS and CDR2 YDEGEE. Here the CDR3 reads CASSLEGESNQPQHF. The CDR3 DNA sequence: TGTGCCAGCAGCTTGGAGGGTGAAAGCAATCAGCCCCAGCATTTT. The full variable domain, with the rest looked up from reference TRBV5-8 and TRBJ1-5, is EAGVTQSPTHLIKTRGQQATLRCSPISGHTSVYWYQQALGLGLQFLLWYDEGEERNRGNFPPRFSGRQFPNYSSELNVNALELEDSALYLCASSLEGESNQPQHFGDGTRLSIL.

This clonotype was observed a single time. The chain links TRBV7-2 to TRBJ2-1; 9 bases align to TRBD2. This CDR3 is built from 16 residues. Trimming took 6 bases from V and 7 from J; bases not matched to a gene: 13. Per the germline V gene, CDR1 is SGHTA and CDR2 is FQGNSA. The CDR3 spells CASSSRRGGKRNEQFF. The CDR3 bases are TGTGCCAGCAGTTCGAGGCGGGGGGGGAAAAGGAATGAGCAGTTCTTC.

The chain carries TRBV19 and TRBJ2-7, with 7 bases aligning to TRBD1. J gave up 4 bases and V 4 bases, and 7 bases lay outside the gene matches. Germline assignment: CDR1 LNHDA and CDR2 SQIVND (reference sequence). This CDR3 region has 14 residues. The CDR3 DNA follows: TGTGCCAGTAGTACGGGACAGAGGGGATACGAGCAGTACTTC. Amino acid sequence: CASSTGQRGYEQYF.

This clonotype has more than one count but fewer than ten. V gene TRBV29-1 combines with J gene TRBJ1-1, with D hard to call. This CDR3 is built from 15 residues. Germline V lookup: CDR1 SQVTM, CDR2 ANQGSEA. The V end lost 5 bases, the J end lost 1 base, and 17 bases lay between the germline ends. CDR3 region: CSVSSEGYGNTEAFF. The CDR3 nucleotides are TGCAGCGTTTCCAGTGAAGGGTATGGGAACACTGAAGCTTTCTTT.

The chain has TRBV6-1 and TRBJ1-1; D might be TRBD1 (5 bases). CDR1 is MNHNS and CDR2 is SASEGT in the germline V gene. The V and J ends lost 8 bases and 1 base respectively, with 8 bases between them. The CDR3 consists of 12 residues. This CDR3 reads CASHRPNTEAFF. The CDR3 DNA reads as TGTGCCAGCCACAGGCCGAACACTGAAGCTTTCTTT.

This clonotype was seen a handful of times. The rearrangement uses TRBV6-1 and TRBJ2-1; 10 nucleotides agree with TRBD2. Looked up from germline, CDR1 is MNHNS and CDR2 is SASEGT. CDR3 length equals 16 residues. V lost 3 bases, J lost 6 bases, and 8 bases stayed unmatched. The CDR3 DNA reads TGTGCCAGCAGTGAGAGCCCTAGCGGGGGAGGCAATGAGCAGTTCTTC. This codes for CASSESPSGGGNEQFF.

This clonotype was counted between two and nine times. This chain uses TRBV7-2 with TRBJ2-7; D gene uncertain. Trimming removed 5 bases at V and 5 bases at J, with 16 bases between. The CDR3 has 14 amino acids. Germline CDR1 is SGHTA and CDR2 is FQGNSA. The CDR3 loop reads CASSPYNFANEQYF. The CDR3 DNA reads as TGTGCCAGCAGCCCTTACAATTTCGCTAACGAGCAGTACTTC.

The V gene is TRBV7-9, the J gene TRBJ1-2; TRBD1 matches 9 bases. The CDR3 has 17 amino acids. With 6 bases clipped from V and 5 bases from J, the junction kept 16 bases outside the gene matches. The germline CDR1 and CDR2 sequences are SEHNR and FQNEAQ (reference sequence). The DNA for the CDR3 is TGTGCCAGCAGACCCCCGGGACAGGGACGCCCATGGTATGGCTACACCTTC. Its protein is CASRPPGQGRPWYGYTF.

At least ten counts were recorded for this clonotype. The rearrangement uses TRBV7-8 and TRBJ1-5; TRBD1 matches at 10 bases. The trim removed 4 bases at V and 0 bases at J, leaving 6 bases unmatched. This CDR3 comprises 17 residues. Germline V gene data show CDR1 as SGHVS and CDR2 as FQNEAQ. CDR3 nucleotides: TGTGCCAGCAGCTCGACAGGGGGCCCCAATAGCAATCAGCCCCAGCATTTT. Its protein product is CASSSTGGPNSNQPQHF.

V and J are TRBV7-9 and TRBJ1-1; perhaps TRBD1 as D (6 bases). Trimming pared 3 bases from V and 1 base from J, leaving 24 bases between. This CDR3 region has 19 residues. Germline-derived CDR1 and CDR2 are SEHNR and FQNEAQ (reference sequence). This CDR3 is CASSFSQRGILHSNTEAFF. The CDR3 DNA reads as TGTGCCAGCAGCTTTTCCCAGAGGGGGATACTACATTCGAACACTGAAGCTTTCTTT.

The chain employs TRBV12-3 or TRBV12-4 and TRBJ2-6; the match to TRBD1 covers 10 bases. Trimming removed 5 bases from V and 2 bases from J; junction bases left unmatched: 6. The CDR3 extends over 17 amino acids. The CDR3 nucleotides are TGTGCCAGCAGTCCCGGACAGGGGGGAACTGGGGCCAACGTCCTGACTTTC. It is translated as CASSPGQGGTGANVLTF.

The chain employs TRBV7-2 and TRBJ1-1; TRBD1 is a possible D gene (5 bases). The CDR3 consists of 15 residues. Between the trimmed V and J ends, which lost 2 bases and 5 bases, there was a span of 15 bases. Looked up from germline, CDR1 is SGHTA and CDR2 is FQGNSA. Here the CDR3 DNA reads TGTGCCAGCAGCTTATCCACGGGGGTCAGAACTGAAGCTTTCTTT. Protein: CASSLSTGVRTEAFF.

The chain is built from TRBV12-5 and TRBJ2-1; 8 positions agree with TRBD2. This CDR3 has 13 residues. V shed 8 bases and J 6 bases; nucleotides not matched to a gene: 6. In germline, CDR1 is LGHNT, CDR2 FRNRAP. The CDR3 is CASSSGGPNEQFF. DNA for the CDR3: TGTGCTAGTAGCAGCGGGGGTCCCAATGAGCAGTTCTTC. The variable domain in full, completed from reference TRBV12-5 and TRBJ2-1, reads DARVTQTPRHKVTEMGQEVTMRCQPILGHNTVFWYRQTMMQGLELLAYFRNRAPLDDSGMPKDRFSAEMPDATLATLKIQPSEPRDSAVYFCASSSGGPNEQFFGPGTRLTVL.

The sample holds a few counts of this clonotype. The chain links TRBV19 to TRBJ1-3; the D is unclear. CDR3 size: 14 residues. Germline V gives CDR1 LNHDA, CDR2 SQIVND (reference sequence). The V end was cut by 8 bases, the J end by 4 bases, with 15 bases between. CDR3 nucleotides: TGTGCCAGTCGTCCCTCCGGATTCGGAAACACCATATATTTT. As protein: CASRPSGFGNTIYF.

This clonotype was picked up a small number of times. This sequence joins TRBV6-6 and TRBJ2-6; tentatively, D is TRBD1 or TRBD2 (5 bases each). Germline V lookup: CDR1 MNHNY, CDR2 SVGAGI (reference sequence). This CDR3 is 16 amino acids long. Trimming shortened V by 2 bases and J by 3 bases, and 11 bases separated the two germline ends. The CDR3 spells CASSYGTVDGANVLTF. Here the CDR3 DNA reads TGTGCCAGCAGTTACGGGACGGTCGATGGGGCCAACGTCCTGACTTTC.

The CDR3 loop is CSVAPRHSKYRFYGYTF. For the CDR3, the DNA is TGCAGCGTTGCCCCCCGGCACAGCAAGTATAGATTCTATGGCTACACCTTC. This chain links TRBV29-1 with TRBJ1-2; D is unresolved. The CDR3 consists of 17 residues. Trimming shortened V by 4 bases and J by 4 bases, and 25 bases separated the two germline ends. From germline, CDR1 is SQVTM and CDR2 ANQGSEA.

On this clonotype itself: A junction end diverges from the germline sequence, so it may reflect a read error. The chain employs TRBV6-5 and TRBJ1-2, with D unresolved. Germline CDR1 is MNHEY and CDR2 is SVGAGI. CDR3 length: 15 amino acids. CDR3 sequence (DNA): TGTGCCAGCAGTGACTCAAAGGGCAGGTTCTATGGCTACACCTTC. Its protein product is CASSDSKGRFYGYTF.

This clonotype was seen only a few times. The V call is TRBV5-1, the J call TRBJ2-5; D might be TRBD1 or TRBD2, each matching 6 bases. This CDR3 is 15 amino acids long. Germline assignment: CDR1 SGHRS and CDR2 YFSETQ. V lost 0 bases and J 5 bases, leaving 14 bases between the germline ends. The CDR3 DNA sequence: TGCGCCAGCAGCTTGGAAAGGGGGGAGCTGGAGACCCAGTACTTC. Translation gives CASSLERGELETQYF.

This clonotype appeared many times. This chain links TRBV19 with TRBJ1-1; D is ambiguous. Trimming shortened V by 7 bases and J by 7 bases, and 19 bases separated the two germline ends. This CDR3 is 14 amino acids long. Per germline, CDR1 LNHDA and CDR2 SQIVND (reference sequence). CDR3 region: CASTHPGSLVEAFF. The DNA for the CDR3 is TGTGCCAGTACCCACCCGGGGAGTTTAGTTGAAGCTTTCTTT. Looking up the rest from reference TRBV19 and TRBJ1-1 gives the full variable domain: DGGITQSPKYLFRKEGQNVTLSCEQNLNHDAMYWYRQDPGQGLRLIYYSQIVNDFQKGDIAEGYSVSREKKESFPLTVTSAQKNPTAFYLCASTHPGSLVEAFFGQGTRLTVV.

In this sample, this clonotype turned up a few times. CDR3: CASSNSTGFSPGRHNEQFF. In DNA form, the CDR3 reads TGTGCCAGCAGCAACTCGACAGGGTTTAGTCCAGGGCGACACAATGAGCAGTTCTTC. V gene TRBV6-1 combines with J gene TRBJ2-1; 7 positions match TRBD1. This CDR3 is built from 19 residues. Germline V CDR1 and CDR2: MNHNS, SASEGT. V shed 6 bases and J 5 bases; nucleotides not matched to a gene: 22.

The chain is built from TRBV18 and TRBJ2-1; D uncertain. The CDR3 length is 12 residues. Deletions cut 3 bases from V and 7 bases from J, with 7 bases between. Per the germline V gene, CDR1 is KGHSH and CDR2 is LQKENI. CDR3 residues: CASSPLDNEQFF. CDR3 in DNA: TGTGCCAGCTCACCGTTAGATAATGAGCAGTTCTTC.